The rows below give T cell receptor beta chains drawn from one sample of a study of T cells in Graves' hyperthyroidism and ophthalmopathy. In TCRdb, the multiplex PCR reads were re-called with MiXCR into one record per CDR3 protein. The table lists about 710,000 distinct CDR3 sequences, roughly 15% of them singletons. Sequences were obtained from blood. The receptors derive from a man between 18 and 29 years old with Graves' hyperthyroidism. The CDR3 runs from the conserved cysteine through the conserved F or W. A D gene is named only where the DNA matches it firmly. The listing skips clone size in some rows; elsewhere it reads once, few, many or a size class.

d_gene,j_gene,v_gene,abundance,CDR3nt,CDR3aa
NA,TRBJ1-5,TRBV28,many,TGTGCCAGCAGTTACCTGGGCGTCCGGCAGCCCCAGCATTTT,CASSYLGVRQPQHF
NA,TRBJ1-1,TRBV19,few,TGTGCCAGTAGGAATGGTCCGGCTGAAGCTTTCTTT,CASRNGPAEAFF
TRBD1,TRBJ1-6,TRBV5-1,few,TGCGCCAGCAGCCCGACAGGGCTGAATTCACCCCTCCACTTT,CASSPTGLNSPLHF
NA,TRBJ1-1,TRBV5-1,many,TGCGCCAGCAGCCCATTGAAGAAAACTGAAGCTTTCTTT,CASSPLKKTEAFF
TRBD1,TRBJ2-1,TRBV9,NA,TGTGCCAGCAGCCCAAACTGGGGTACAGGGGGCTACAATGAGCAGTTCTTC,CASSPNWGTGGYNEQFF
NA,TRBJ1-6,TRBV27,NA,TGTGCCAGCAGGCCTACAGGGTACTCACCCCTCCACTTT,CASRPTGYSPLHF
TRBD1,TRBJ2-7,TRBV27,few,TGTGCCAGCAGCTCCCCGGCGGGACAGGGAGAATACGAGCAGTACTTC,CASSSPAGQGEYEQYF
NA,TRBJ2-5,TRBV7-9,few,TGTGCCAGCAGCTTGCAGGGGTCGACTCTAGAGACCCAGTACTTC,CASSLQGSTLETQYF
NA,TRBJ2-1,TRBV7-9,few,TGTGCCAGCACCTATGTTCAGGATGATGAGCAGTTCTTC,CASTYVQDDEQFF
TRBD2,TRBJ2-7,TRBV6-2/TRBV6-3,many,TGTGCCAGCAGTTACGCCGGTGCGGGGGATCGCGAGCAGTACTTC,CASSYAGAGDREQYF
TRBD1,TRBJ2-7,TRBV2,many,TGTGCCAGCACCGCCTCCCCAGGGGGACGCTACGAGCAGTACTTC,CASTASPGGRYEQYF
NA,TRBJ2-1,TRBV28,NA,TGTGCCAGCTTGCCCGGGACCAGCTCCTACAATGAGCAGTTCTTC,CASLPGTSSYNEQFF
TRBD2,TRBJ2-5,TRBV7-9,NA,TGTGCCAGCAGCCGAAGGACTAGCGGGAGGGCCCCGGAGACCCAGTACTTC,CASSRRTSGRAPETQYF
NA,TRBJ2-7,TRBV20-1,NA,TGCAGTGCTAGCCGCGACGGCTCCTACGAGCAGTACTTC,CSASRDGSYEQYF
TRBD2,TRBJ2-5,TRBV24-1,NA,TGTGCCACCAGTGATGCCCGGGAGGTTGACGAGACCCAGTACTTC,CATSDAREVDETQYF
NA,TRBJ2-3,TRBV2,NA,TGTGCCAGCGAGGTTCAAGTAGATACGCAGTATTTT,CASEVQVDTQYF
NA,TRBJ2-3,TRBV30,many,TGTGCCTGGAGTGACGCCCTTCTTACGCAGTATTTT,CAWSDALLTQYF
NA,TRBJ2-4,TRBV7-9,few,TGTGCCAGCAGCCCTTACGCCTTAACAGGCACGGGAAACATTCAGTACTTC,CASSPYALTGTGNIQYF
NA,TRBJ2-5,TRBV7-8,many,TGTGCCAGCAGCCTAAATACAGGGTTTGAGACCCAGTACTTC,CASSLNTGFETQYF
TRBD1,TRBJ2-7,TRBV19,NA,TGTGCCAGTAGATCGGACAGGGCGTCCTACGAGCAGTACTTC,CASRSDRASYEQYF
NA,TRBJ2-7,TRBV15,NA,TGTGCCACCAGCAGAGATCGGGATTTATCCTACGAGCAGTACTTC,CATSRDRDLSYEQYF
TRBD2,TRBJ2-7,TRBV30,many,TGTGCCTGGAGTTCTAGCGGATCCTACGAGCAGTACTTC,CAWSSSGSYEQYF
TRBD2,TRBJ2-2,TRBV13,many,TGTGCCAGCAGCCGTACGGGACTAGCGGAGACCGGGGAGCTGTTTTTT,CASSRTGLAETGELFF
NA,TRBJ2-3,TRBV20-1,NA,TGCAGTGCTAGTGTGGAGTTTAGGGCAGATACGCAGTATTTT,CSASVEFRADTQYF
NA,TRBJ2-3,TRBV3-1,few,TGTGCCAGCAGTACCTCAGGGTTAGATACGCAGTATTTT,CASSTSGLDTQYF
NA,TRBJ2-1,TRBV27,many,TGTGCCAGCAGTTTGGGGGGAGGACCCTACAATGAGCAGTTCTTC,CASSLGGGPYNEQFF
NA,TRBJ2-1,TRBV11-2,many,TGTGCCAGCAGCGGACGAGGCGCCAGCTCCTACAATGAGCAGTTCTTC,CASSGRGASSYNEQFF
TRBD1,TRBJ1-1,TRBV19,NA,TGTGCCAGTAGTATTTGGGGACAGGGGGACACTGAAGCTTTCTTT,CASSIWGQGDTEAFF
NA,TRBJ1-5,TRBV28,few,TGTGCCAGCAGTGGGGCCGGGCCCCAGCATTTT,CASSGAGPQHF
NA,TRBJ1-4,TRBV5-1,many,TGCGCCAGCAGCTTGGGGGACGGTCATGAAAAACTGTTTTTT,CASSLGDGHEKLFF
TRBD1,TRBJ1-2,TRBV20-1,many,TGCAGTGCTTACCGACAGGGGAGCTATGGCTACACCTTC,CSAYRQGSYGYTF
TRBD2,TRBJ2-1,TRBV20-1,many,TGCAGTGCTTCACGACTAGCGGGAGGCACCTACAATGAGCAGTTCTTC,CSASRLAGGTYNEQFF
TRBD2,TRBJ2-2,TRBV7-2,few,TGTGCCAGCAGCCCCGGGACTAGCGGGAGCGGTTCGGAAACCGGGGAGCTGTTTTTT,CASSPGTSGSGSETGELFF